The rows below give T cell receptor beta chains drawn from one sample of a study of blood T cell repertoires in COVID-19. The assay was immunoSEQ multiplex PCR, and TCRdb's table has in-frame clones only and misses some. The sample contains roughly 40,000 clones, about 86% of which appear only once. Sequenced material: peripheral blood. The receptors were sampled from a man aged 35-49 years with active COVID-19. Each CDR3 is given with its conserved first and last residue. The order of the fields is V gene, J gene, D gene, clone size, CDR3 DNA, CDR3 protein. D genes are given only for firm matches. Some rows mark clone size as missing; the rest say once, few, many or name a class of expanded clone.

V gene: TRBV7-2; J gene: TRBJ1-2; D gene: TRBD1; clone size: NA; CDR3 DNA: TGTGCCAGCAGCTTACAGGGACAGACATCCCCTAACTATGGCTACACCTTC; CDR3 protein: CASSLQGQTSPNYGYTF
V gene: TRBV28; J gene: TRBJ2-1; D gene: TRBD2; clone size: NA; CDR3 DNA: TGTGCCAGCAGCGCCCCGAGTAGCGGGAGTCGGAATGAGCAGTTCTTC; CDR3 protein: CASSAPSSGSRNEQFF
V gene: TRBV5-1; J gene: TRBJ2-7; D gene: TRBD1; clone size: NA; CDR3 DNA: TGCGCCAGCAGTGTGGGGACAGGTCCCTACGAGCAGTACTTC; CDR3 protein: CASSVGTGPYEQYF
V gene: TRBV14; J gene: TRBJ2-1; D gene: NA; clone size: few; CDR3 DNA: TGTGCCAGCAGCCAAGATCGGGGGGCTGGGAACAATGAGCAGTTCTTC; CDR3 protein: CASSQDRGAGNNEQFF
V gene: TRBV27; J gene: TRBJ1-2; D gene: TRBD1; clone size: NA; CDR3 DNA: TGTGCCAGCAGTTTATCTCCCCTGGACAGGTTTAACTATGGCTACACCTTC; CDR3 protein: CASSLSPLDRFNYGYTF
V gene: TRBV30; J gene: TRBJ1-2; D gene: TRBD1; clone size: NA; CDR3 DNA: TGTGCCTGCAGGGGGCGAGACTATGGCTACACCTTC; CDR3 protein: CACRGRDYGYTF
V gene: TRBV28; J gene: TRBJ2-6; D gene: NA; clone size: once; CDR3 DNA: TGTGCCAGCAGCTCAGGGTTATCTGGGGCCAACGTCCTGACTTTC; CDR3 protein: CASSSGLSGANVLTF
V gene: TRBV7-2; J gene: TRBJ2-7; D gene: TRBD1; clone size: NA; CDR3 DNA: TGTGCCAGCAGCTTGACAGGGCGCCCTTTTGGGGAGCAGTACTTC; CDR3 protein: CASSLTGRPFGEQYF
V gene: TRBV19; J gene: TRBJ2-5; D gene: NA; clone size: NA; CDR3 DNA: TGTGCCAGTAGTATAGGGTCTGGAGGAGAGACCCAGTACTTC; CDR3 protein: CASSIGSGGETQYF
V gene: TRBV27; J gene: TRBJ2-7; D gene: TRBD2; clone size: NA; CDR3 DNA: TGTGCCAGCAGTCCTCTCGTCGCAGGAGCGGGGTACGAGCAGTACTTC; CDR3 protein: CASSPLVAGAGYEQYF
V gene: TRBV7-9; J gene: TRBJ2-7; D gene: TRBD2; clone size: NA; CDR3 DNA: TGTGCCAGCAGCTTAGGGATGGCGGGAGCCTACGAGCAGTACTTC; CDR3 protein: CASSLGMAGAYEQYF
V gene: TRBV18; J gene: TRBJ2-7; D gene: TRBD2; clone size: few; CDR3 DNA: TGTGCCAGCTCACCCAGCGGGAGGCCCAACGAGCAGTACTTC; CDR3 protein: CASSPSGRPNEQYF
V gene: TRBV27; J gene: TRBJ2-5; D gene: TRBD1; clone size: NA; CDR3 DNA: TGTGCCAGCAGGCCAGGGACAGTGGGGCAAGAGACCCAGTACTTC; CDR3 protein: CASRPGTVGQETQYF
V gene: TRBV28; J gene: TRBJ2-7; D gene: NA; clone size: NA; CDR3 DNA: TGTGCCAGCAGGGTTACAGGGTACGAGCAGTACTTC; CDR3 protein: CASRVTGYEQYF
V gene: TRBV3-1/TRBV3-2; J gene: TRBJ2-7; D gene: TRBD2; clone size: NA; CDR3 DNA: TGTGCCAGCAGCCAAGGATTTTATGGGGGAGGGTATACCTACGAGCAGTACTTC; CDR3 protein: CASSQGFYGGGYTYEQYF
V gene: TRBV7-9; J gene: TRBJ2-3; D gene: NA; clone size: few; CDR3 DNA: TGTGCCAGCAGCTTAACAGGGTCAGGAGATACGCAGTATTTT; CDR3 protein: CASSLTGSGDTQYF
V gene: TRBV7-2; J gene: TRBJ2-1; D gene: NA; clone size: NA; CDR3 DNA: TGTGCCAGCAGCGTAGGACTGGCTTATCCTGAGCAGTTCTTC; CDR3 protein: CASSVGLAYPEQFF
V gene: TRBV9; J gene: TRBJ1-1; D gene: NA; clone size: NA; CDR3 DNA: TGTGCCAGCAGCGTATTAACAGGGTCGGAGGCTGAAGCTTTCTTT; CDR3 protein: CASSVLTGSEAEAFF
V gene: TRBV18; J gene: TRBJ1-1; D gene: NA; clone size: few; CDR3 DNA: TGTGCCAGCTCAAAGAGAGCTGAAGCTTTCTTT; CDR3 protein: CASSKRAEAFF
V gene: TRBV11-2; J gene: TRBJ1-1; D gene: NA; clone size: NA; CDR3 DNA: TGTGCCAGCAGCTTATCCCCCAGCGGGGGAGCTTTCTTT; CDR3 protein: CASSLSPSGGAFF
V gene: TRBV12-3/TRBV12-4; J gene: TRBJ2-1; D gene: NA; clone size: NA; CDR3 DNA: TGTGCCAGCAGCCTACGGGTTGAGCAGTTCTTC; CDR3 protein: CASSLRVEQFF
V gene: TRBV4-1; J gene: TRBJ2-7; D gene: NA; clone size: once; CDR3 DNA: TGCGCCAGCAGCCAAGAAAGGTTCAGGTACGAGCAGTACTTC; CDR3 protein: CASSQERFRYEQYF
V gene: TRBV14; J gene: TRBJ2-1; D gene: TRBD2; clone size: NA; CDR3 DNA: TGTGCCAGCAGCTTGGGGGGGAATGAGCAGTTCTTC; CDR3 protein: CASSLGGNEQFF
V gene: TRBV27; J gene: TRBJ2-7; D gene: NA; clone size: NA; CDR3 DNA: TGTGCCAGCAGTCTCCGGGAGAACTACGAGCAGTACTTC; CDR3 protein: CASSLRENYEQYF
V gene: TRBV7-9; J gene: TRBJ1-2; D gene: NA; clone size: NA; CDR3 DNA: TGTGCCAGCAGCTTACTTCCTCCAGACACCTTC; CDR3 protein: CASSLLPPDTF
V gene: TRBV30; J gene: TRBJ2-5; D gene: TRBD1; clone size: NA; CDR3 DNA: TGTGCCTGGAGTGTACTAGGGGGCATCGAGACCCAGTACTTC; CDR3 protein: CAWSVLGGIETQYF
V gene: TRBV5-4; J gene: TRBJ2-7; D gene: NA; clone size: NA; CDR3 DNA: TGTGCCAGCAGCTTGCAGGGGAGCTCCTACGAGCAGTACTTC; CDR3 protein: CASSLQGSSYEQYF
V gene: TRBV18; J gene: TRBJ1-2; D gene: NA; clone size: NA; CDR3 DNA: TGTGCCAGCTCAGGGGGGTCTAACTATGGCTACACCTTC; CDR3 protein: CASSGGSNYGYTF
V gene: TRBV7-9; J gene: TRBJ2-7; D gene: TRBD1; clone size: NA; CDR3 DNA: TGTGCCAGCAGCTTTGGGGGACAGGGCCCAACCTACGAGCAGTACTTC; CDR3 protein: CASSFGGQGPTYEQYF
V gene: TRBV4-1; J gene: TRBJ1-3; D gene: NA; clone size: once; CDR3 DNA: TGCGCCAGCAGCCAAGGATCGGAGCCTTTTTCTGGAAACACCATATATTTT; CDR3 protein: CASSQGSEPFSGNTIYF
V gene: TRBV18; J gene: TRBJ2-2; D gene: NA; clone size: NA; CDR3 DNA: TGTGCCAGCTCACCACCGGGGGGAGCGAACACCGGGGAGCTGTTTTTT; CDR3 protein: CASSPPGGANTGELFF
V gene: TRBV6-5; J gene: TRBJ1-4; D gene: TRBD1; clone size: few; CDR3 DNA: TGTGCCAGCAGTCTAGGGGGGACAGGGGGAGAAAAACTGTTTTTT; CDR3 protein: CASSLGGTGGEKLFF
V gene: TRBV19; J gene: TRBJ1-5; D gene: TRBD1; clone size: NA; CDR3 DNA: TGTGCCAGTAGTATCCAACCGGGACAGCGGACCTTTGGGATCAATCAGCCCCAGCATTTT; CDR3 protein: CASSIQPGQRTFGINQPQHF
V gene: TRBV21-1; J gene: TRBJ1-6; D gene: NA; clone size: NA; CDR3 DNA: TGTGCCAGCAGCAGAGCAGGCGGCTATAATTCACCCCTCCACTTT; CDR3 protein: CASSRAGGYNSPLHF
V gene: TRBV5-4; J gene: TRBJ2-2; D gene: NA; clone size: NA; CDR3 DNA: TGTGCCAGCAGCGAGGGGAACACCGGGGAGCTGTTTTTT; CDR3 protein: CASSEGNTGELFF
V gene: TRBV30; J gene: TRBJ1-1; D gene: TRBD1; clone size: NA; CDR3 DNA: TGTGCCTGGAGGGACAGGGGGCACACTGAAGCTTTCTTT; CDR3 protein: CAWRDRGHTEAFF
V gene: TRBV24-1; J gene: TRBJ2-5; D gene: NA; clone size: few; CDR3 DNA: TGTGCCACCAGTGACTATCAAGAGACCCAGTACTTC; CDR3 protein: CATSDYQETQYF